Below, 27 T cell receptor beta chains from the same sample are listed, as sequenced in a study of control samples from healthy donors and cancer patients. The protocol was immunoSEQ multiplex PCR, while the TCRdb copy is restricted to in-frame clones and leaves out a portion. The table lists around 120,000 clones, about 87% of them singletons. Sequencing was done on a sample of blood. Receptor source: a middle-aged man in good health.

The CDR3 DNA reads as TGTGCCAGCAGCTCCTCACAGGGATCTAATGAAAAACTGTTTTTT. It yields the protein CASSSSQGSNEKLFF. This chain connects TRBV7-2 to TRBJ1-4; possible D gene TRBD1, 6 bases. The CDR3 extends over 15 amino acids. Germline V gives CDR1 SGHTA, CDR2 FQGNSA. V shed 4 bases and J shed 3 bases, with 12 bases lying between them.

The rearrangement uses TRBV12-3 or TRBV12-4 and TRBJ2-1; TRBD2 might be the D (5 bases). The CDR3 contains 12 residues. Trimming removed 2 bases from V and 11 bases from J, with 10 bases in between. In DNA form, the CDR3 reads TGTGCCAGCAGTTTATACGACTACAAGCAGTTCTTC. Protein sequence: CASSLYDYKQFF.

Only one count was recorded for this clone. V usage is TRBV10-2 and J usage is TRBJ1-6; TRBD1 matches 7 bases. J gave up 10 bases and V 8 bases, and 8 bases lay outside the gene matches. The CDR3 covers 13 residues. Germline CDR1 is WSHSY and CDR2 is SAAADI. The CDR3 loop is CASAQGGSSPLHF. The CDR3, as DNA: TGCGCCAGCGCTCAGGGGGGGAGCTCACCCCTCCACTTT.

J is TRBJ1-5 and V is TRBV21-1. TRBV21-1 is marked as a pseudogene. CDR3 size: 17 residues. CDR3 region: CASSSLGRGFSNQPQHF. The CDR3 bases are TGTGCCAGCAGCTCACTGGGGCGGGGCTTTAGCAATCAGCCCCAGCATTTT.

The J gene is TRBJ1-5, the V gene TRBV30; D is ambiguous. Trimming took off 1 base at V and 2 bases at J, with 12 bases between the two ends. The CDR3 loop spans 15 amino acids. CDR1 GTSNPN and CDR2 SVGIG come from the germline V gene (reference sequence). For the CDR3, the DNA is TGTGCCTGGAGTGAAGGGATCTTGGGCAATCAGCCCCAGCATTTT. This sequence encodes CAWSEGILGNQPQHF.

This CDR3 is CASSQMGSNQPQHF. For the CDR3, the DNA is TGCGCCAGCAGTCAAATGGGTTCTAATCAGCCCCAGCATTTT. This chain joins TRBV4-1 and TRBJ1-5; D is ambiguous. Germline CDR1 reads MGHRA; CDR2 reads YSYEKL. The CDR3 has 14 amino acids. Trimming shortened V by 6 bases and J by 4 bases, and 13 bases separated the two germline ends.

CDR3 sequence: CASSVQASGGADTQYF. DNA for the CDR3: TGTGCCAGCAGCGTACAAGCTAGCGGGGGAGCCGATACGCAGTATTTT. The V and J genes are TRBV9 and TRBJ2-3; 10 bases are shared with TRBD2. Per the germline V gene, CDR1 is SGDLS and CDR2 is YYNGEE. J lost 6 bases, V lost 1 base, and 8 bases had no gene match. The CDR3 loop spans 16 amino acids.

The DNA for the CDR3 is TGTGCCAGCAGCCAAGAGTTTCGGAGACAGGATGAGCAGTTCTTC. This gives the protein CASSQEFRRQDEQFF. This chain uses TRBV3-1 (or the pseudogene TRBV3-2) with TRBJ2-1, with TRBD1 as a possible D gene (6 bases). The V end lost 0 bases, the J end lost 8 bases, and 14 bases lay between the germline ends. CDR3 size: 15 residues. Germline V gene lookup returns CDR1 LGHDT and CDR2 YNNKEL (reference sequence).

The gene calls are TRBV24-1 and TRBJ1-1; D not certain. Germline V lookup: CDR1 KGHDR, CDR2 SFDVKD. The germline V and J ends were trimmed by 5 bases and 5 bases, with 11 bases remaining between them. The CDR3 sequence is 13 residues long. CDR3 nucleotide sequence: TGTGCCACCAGTGGGGAGTTTGAGACTGAAGCTTTCTTT. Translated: CATSGEFETEAFF.

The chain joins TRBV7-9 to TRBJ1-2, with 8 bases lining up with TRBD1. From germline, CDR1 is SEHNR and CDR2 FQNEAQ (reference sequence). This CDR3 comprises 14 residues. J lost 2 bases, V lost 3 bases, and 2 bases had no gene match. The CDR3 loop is CASSLDRENYGYTF. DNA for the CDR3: TGTGCCAGCAGCTTGGACAGGGAGAACTATGGCTACACCTTC.

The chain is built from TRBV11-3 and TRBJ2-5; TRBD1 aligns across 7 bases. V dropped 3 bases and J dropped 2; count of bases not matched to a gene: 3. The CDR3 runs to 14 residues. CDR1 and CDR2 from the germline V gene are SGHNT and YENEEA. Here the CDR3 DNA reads TGTGCCAGCAGCTTTTCCAGGGGGCAAGAGACCCAGTACTTC. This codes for CASSFSRGQETQYF.

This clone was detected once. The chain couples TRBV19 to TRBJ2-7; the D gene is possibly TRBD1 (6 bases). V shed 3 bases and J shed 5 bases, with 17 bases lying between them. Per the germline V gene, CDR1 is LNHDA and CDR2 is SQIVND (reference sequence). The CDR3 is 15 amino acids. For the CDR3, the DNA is TGTGCCAGTAGTATTCTGGGGGCAGGGGACCACGAGCAGTACTTC. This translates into CASSILGAGDHEQYF.

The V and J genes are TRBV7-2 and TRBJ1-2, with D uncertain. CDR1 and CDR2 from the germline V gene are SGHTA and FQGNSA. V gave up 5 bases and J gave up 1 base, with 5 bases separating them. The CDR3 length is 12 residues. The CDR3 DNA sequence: TGTGCCAGCAGCCCGCTTAACTATGGCTACACCTTC. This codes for CASSPLNYGYTF.

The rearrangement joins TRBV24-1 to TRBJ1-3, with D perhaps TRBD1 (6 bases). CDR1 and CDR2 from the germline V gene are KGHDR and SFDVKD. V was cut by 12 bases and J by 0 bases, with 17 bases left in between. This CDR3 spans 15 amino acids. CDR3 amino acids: CAPYRVGRSGNTIYF. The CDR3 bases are TGTGCCCCCTACAGGGTCGGCCGCTCTGGAAACACCATATATTTT.

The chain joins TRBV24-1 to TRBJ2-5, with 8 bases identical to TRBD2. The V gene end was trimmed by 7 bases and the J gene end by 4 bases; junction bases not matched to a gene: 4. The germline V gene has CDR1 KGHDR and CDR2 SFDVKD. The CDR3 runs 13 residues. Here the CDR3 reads CATSGGAGETQYF. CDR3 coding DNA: TGTGCCACCAGCGGGGGGGCGGGAGAGACCCAGTACTTC.

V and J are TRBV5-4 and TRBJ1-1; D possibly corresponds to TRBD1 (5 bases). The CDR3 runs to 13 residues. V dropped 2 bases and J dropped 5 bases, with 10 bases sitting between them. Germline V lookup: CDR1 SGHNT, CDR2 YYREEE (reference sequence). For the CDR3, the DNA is TGTGCCAGCAGCTTTAGGGGATGGACTGAAGCTTTCTTT. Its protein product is CASSFRGWTEAFF.

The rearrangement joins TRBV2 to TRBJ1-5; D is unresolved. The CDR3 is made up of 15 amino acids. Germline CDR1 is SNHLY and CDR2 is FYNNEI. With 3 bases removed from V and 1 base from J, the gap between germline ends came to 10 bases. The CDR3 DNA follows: TGTGCCAGCAGTGATCGATTAAGCAGCAATCAGCCCCAGCATTTT. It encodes CASSDRLSSNQPQHF.

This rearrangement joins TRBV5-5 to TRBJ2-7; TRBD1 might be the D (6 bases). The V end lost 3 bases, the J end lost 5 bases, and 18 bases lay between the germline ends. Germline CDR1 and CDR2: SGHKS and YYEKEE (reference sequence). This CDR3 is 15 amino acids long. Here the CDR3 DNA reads TGTGCCAGCAGCTGGCAGGGGCGGTTAGTTGACGAGCAGTACTTC. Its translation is CASSWQGRLVDEQYF. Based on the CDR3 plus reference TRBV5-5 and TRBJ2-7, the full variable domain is DAGVTQSPTHLIKTRGQQVTLRCSPISGHKSVSWYQQVLGQGPQFIFQYYEKEERGRGNFPDRFSARQFPNYSSELNVNALLLGDSALYLCASSWQGRLVDEQYFGPGTRLTVT.

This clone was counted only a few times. This chain's CDR3 is CASSWDSNTGELFF. The DNA for the CDR3 is TGTGCCAGCAGTTGGGACTCAAACACCGGGGAGCTGTTTTTT. The genes are TRBV5-4 and TRBJ2-2, with D maybe TRBD2 (6 bases). There are 14 residues in the CDR3. CDR1 SGHNT and CDR2 YYREEE come from the germline V gene (reference sequence). The germline V and J ends were trimmed by 5 bases and 2 bases, with 10 bases remaining between them. The full variable domain, rest sourced from reference TRBV5-4 and TRBJ2-2, is ETGVTQSPTHLIKTRGQQVTLRCSSQSGHNTVSWYQQALGQGPQFIFQYYREEENGRGNFPPRFSGLQFPNYSSELNVNALELDDSALYLCASSWDSNTGELFFGEGSRLTVL.

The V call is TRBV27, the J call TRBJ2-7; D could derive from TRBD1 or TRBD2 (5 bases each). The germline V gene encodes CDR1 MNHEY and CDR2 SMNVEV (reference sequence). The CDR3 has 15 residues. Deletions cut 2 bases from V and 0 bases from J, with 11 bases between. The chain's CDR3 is CASSLTSGSSYEQYF. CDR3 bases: TGTGCCAGCAGTTTAACGTCAGGGAGCTCCTACGAGCAGTACTTC.

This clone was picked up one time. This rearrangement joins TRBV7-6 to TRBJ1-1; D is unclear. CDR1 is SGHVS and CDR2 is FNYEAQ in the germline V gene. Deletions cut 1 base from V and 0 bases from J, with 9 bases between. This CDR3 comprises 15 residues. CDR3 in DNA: TGTGCCAGCAGCTTAGGTTTCGAGATGAACACTGAAGCTTTCTTT. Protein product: CASSLGFEMNTEAFF.

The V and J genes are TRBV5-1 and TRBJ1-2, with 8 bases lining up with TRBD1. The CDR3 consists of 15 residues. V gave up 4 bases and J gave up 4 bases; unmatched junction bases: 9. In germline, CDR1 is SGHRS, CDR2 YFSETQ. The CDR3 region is CASSELTGALYGYTF. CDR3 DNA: TGCGCCAGCAGCGAATTGACAGGGGCCCTCTATGGCTACACCTTC.

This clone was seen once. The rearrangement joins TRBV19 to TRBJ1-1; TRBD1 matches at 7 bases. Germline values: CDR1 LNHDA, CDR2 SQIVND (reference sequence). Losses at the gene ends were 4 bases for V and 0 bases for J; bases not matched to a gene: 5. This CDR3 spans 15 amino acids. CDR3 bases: TGTGCCAGTAGTAACCCCGGGACAGTGAACACTGAAGCTTTCTTT. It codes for CASSNPGTVNTEAFF.

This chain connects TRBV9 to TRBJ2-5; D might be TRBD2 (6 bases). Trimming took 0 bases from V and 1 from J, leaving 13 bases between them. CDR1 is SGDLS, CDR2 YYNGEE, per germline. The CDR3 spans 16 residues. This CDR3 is CASSVGGGVAQETQYF. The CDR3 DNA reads TGTGCCAGCAGCGTAGGAGGCGGGGTAGCCCAAGAGACCCAGTACTTC.

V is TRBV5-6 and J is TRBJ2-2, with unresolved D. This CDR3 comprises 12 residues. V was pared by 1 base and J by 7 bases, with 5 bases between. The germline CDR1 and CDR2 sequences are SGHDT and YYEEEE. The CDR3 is CASSLFIGELFF. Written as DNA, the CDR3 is TGTGCCAGCAGCTTGTTTATCGGGGAGCTGTTTTTT.

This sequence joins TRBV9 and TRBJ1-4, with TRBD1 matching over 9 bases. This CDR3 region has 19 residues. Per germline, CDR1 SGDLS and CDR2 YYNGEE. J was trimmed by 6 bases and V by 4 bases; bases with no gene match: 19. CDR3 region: CASSPRTGEGPAQDEKLFF. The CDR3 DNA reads TGTGCCAGCAGCCCTCGGACAGGGGAAGGACCGGCCCAAGATGAAAAACTGTTTTTT.

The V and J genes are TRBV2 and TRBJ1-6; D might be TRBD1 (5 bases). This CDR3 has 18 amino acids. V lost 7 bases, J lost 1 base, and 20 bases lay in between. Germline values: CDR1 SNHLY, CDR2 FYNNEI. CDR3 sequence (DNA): TGTGCCAGCAACCACTATTTACAGGCGGCATCCTATAATTCACCCCTCCACTTT. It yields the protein CASNHYLQAASYNSPLHF.